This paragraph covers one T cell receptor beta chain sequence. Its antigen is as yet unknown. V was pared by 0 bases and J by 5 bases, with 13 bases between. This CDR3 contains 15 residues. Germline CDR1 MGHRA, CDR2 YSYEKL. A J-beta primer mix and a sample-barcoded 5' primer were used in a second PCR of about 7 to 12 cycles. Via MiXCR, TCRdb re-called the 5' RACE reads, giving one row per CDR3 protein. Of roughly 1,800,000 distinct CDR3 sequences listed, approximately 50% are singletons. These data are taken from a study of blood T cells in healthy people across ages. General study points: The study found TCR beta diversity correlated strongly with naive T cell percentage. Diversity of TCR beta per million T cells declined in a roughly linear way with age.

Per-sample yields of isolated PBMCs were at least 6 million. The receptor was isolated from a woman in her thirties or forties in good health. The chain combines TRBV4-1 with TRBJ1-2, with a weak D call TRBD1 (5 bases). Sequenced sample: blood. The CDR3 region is CASSQDQQGRYGYTF. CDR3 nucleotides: TGCGCCAGCAGCCAAGATCAGCAGGGCCGGTATGGCTACACCTTC.